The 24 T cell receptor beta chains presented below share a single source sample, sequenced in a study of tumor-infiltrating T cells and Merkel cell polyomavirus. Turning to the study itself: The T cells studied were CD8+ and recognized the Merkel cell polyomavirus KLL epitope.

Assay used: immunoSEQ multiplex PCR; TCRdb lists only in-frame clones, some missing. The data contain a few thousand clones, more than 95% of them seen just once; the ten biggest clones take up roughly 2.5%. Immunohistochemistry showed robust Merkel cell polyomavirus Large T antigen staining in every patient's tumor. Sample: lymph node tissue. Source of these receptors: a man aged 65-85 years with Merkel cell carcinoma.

The CDR3 reads CATSFSGYPTDTQYF. DNA for the CDR3: TGTGCCACCTCCTTTAGCGGTTATCCCACAGATACGCAGTATTTT. This sequence joins TRBV7-3 and TRBJ2-3; TRBD2 is a possible D gene (6 bases). CDR1 and CDR2 from the germline V gene are SGHTA and FQGTGA. Trimming removed 10 bases from V and 2 bases from J, with 19 bases in between. This CDR3 has 15 residues.

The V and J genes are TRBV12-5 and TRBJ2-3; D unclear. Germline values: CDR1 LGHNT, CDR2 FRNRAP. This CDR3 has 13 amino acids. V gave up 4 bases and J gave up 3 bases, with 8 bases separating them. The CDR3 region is CASGYLRTDTQYF. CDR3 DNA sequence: TGTGCTAGTGGTTATCTCCGTACAGATACGCAGTATTTT.

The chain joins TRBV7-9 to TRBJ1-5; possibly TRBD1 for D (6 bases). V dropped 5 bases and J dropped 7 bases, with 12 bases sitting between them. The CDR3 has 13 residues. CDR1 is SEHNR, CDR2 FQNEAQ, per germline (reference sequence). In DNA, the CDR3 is TGTGCCAGCAGCCCAGGGGCCGACCAGCCCCAGCATTTT. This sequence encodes CASSPGADQPQHF.

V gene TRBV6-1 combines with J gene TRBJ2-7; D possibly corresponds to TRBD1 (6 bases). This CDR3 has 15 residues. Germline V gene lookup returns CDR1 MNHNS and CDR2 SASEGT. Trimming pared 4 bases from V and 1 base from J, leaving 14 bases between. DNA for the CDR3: TGTGCCAGCAGTGCCCCCGGACAGAGGTCCTACGAGCAGTACTTC. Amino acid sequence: CASSAPGQRSYEQYF.

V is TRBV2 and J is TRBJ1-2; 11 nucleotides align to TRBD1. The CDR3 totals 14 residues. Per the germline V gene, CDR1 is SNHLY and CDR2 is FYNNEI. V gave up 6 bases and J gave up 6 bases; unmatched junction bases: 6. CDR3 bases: TGTGCCAGCAGACCGGACAGGGGGCCGGATGGCTACACCTTC. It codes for CASRPDRGPDGYTF. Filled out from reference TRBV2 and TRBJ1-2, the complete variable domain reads EPEVTQTPSHQVTQMGQEVILRCVPISNHLYFYWYRQILGQKVEFLVSFYNNEISEKSEIFDDQFSVERPDGSNFTLKIRSTKLEDSAMYFCASRPDRGPDGYTFGSGTRLTVV.

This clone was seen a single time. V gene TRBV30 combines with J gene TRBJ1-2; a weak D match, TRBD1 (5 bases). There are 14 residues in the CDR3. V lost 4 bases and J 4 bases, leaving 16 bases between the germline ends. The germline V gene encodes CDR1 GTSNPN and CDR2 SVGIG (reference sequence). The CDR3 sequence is CAWTRDVGGYGYTF. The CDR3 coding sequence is TGTGCCTGGACAAGGGACGTGGGGGGCTATGGCTACACCTTC.

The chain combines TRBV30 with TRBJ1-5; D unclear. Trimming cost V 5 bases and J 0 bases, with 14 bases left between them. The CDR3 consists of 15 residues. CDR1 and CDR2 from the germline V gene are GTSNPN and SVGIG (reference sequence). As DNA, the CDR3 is TGTGCCTGGGCTCGCGGTGGATATAGCAATCAGCCCCAGCATTTT. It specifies CAWARGGYSNQPQHF. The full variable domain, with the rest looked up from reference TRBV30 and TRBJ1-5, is SQTIHQWPATLVQPVGSPLSLECTVEGTSNPNLYWYRQAAGRGLQLLFYSVGIGQISSEVPQNLSASRPQDRQFILSSKKLLLSDSGFYLCAWARGGYSNQPQHFGDGTRLSIL.

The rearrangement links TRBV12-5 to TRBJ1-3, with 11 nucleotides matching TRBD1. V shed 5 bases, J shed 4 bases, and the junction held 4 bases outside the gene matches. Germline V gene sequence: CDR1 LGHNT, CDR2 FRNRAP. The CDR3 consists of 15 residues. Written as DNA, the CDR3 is TGTGCTAGTGGTCACGGGACAGGGGGAGGAAACACCATATATTTT. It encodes CASGHGTGGGNTIYF.

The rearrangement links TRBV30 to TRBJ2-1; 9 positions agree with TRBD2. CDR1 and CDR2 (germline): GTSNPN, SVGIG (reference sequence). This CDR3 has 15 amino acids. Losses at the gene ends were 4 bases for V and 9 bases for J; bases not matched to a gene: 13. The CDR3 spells CAWTMGAGGRSEQFF. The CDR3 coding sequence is TGTGCCTGGACGATGGGAGCGGGAGGCAGGAGTGAGCAGTTCTTC.

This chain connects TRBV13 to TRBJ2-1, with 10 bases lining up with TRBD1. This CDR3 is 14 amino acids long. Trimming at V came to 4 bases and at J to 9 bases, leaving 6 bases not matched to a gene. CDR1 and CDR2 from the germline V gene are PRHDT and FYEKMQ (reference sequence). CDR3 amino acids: CASSSATGGAEQFF. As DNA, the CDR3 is TGTGCCAGCAGCTCGGCGACAGGGGGCGCTGAGCAGTTCTTC. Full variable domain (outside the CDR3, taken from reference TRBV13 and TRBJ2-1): AAGVIQSPRHLIKEKRETATLKCYPIPRHDTVYWYQQGPGQDPQFLISFYEKMQSDKGSIPDRFSAQQFSDYHSELNMSSLELGDSALYFCASSSATGGAEQFFGPGTRLTVL.

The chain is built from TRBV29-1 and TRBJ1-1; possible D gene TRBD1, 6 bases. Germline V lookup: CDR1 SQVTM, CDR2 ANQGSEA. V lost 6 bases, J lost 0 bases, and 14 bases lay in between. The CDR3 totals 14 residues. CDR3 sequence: CSVETGTMNTEAFF. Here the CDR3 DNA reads TGCAGCGTGGAAACAGGGACTATGAACACTGAAGCTTTCTTT. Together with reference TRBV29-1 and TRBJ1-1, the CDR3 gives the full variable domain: SAVISQKPSRDICQRGTSLTIQCQVDSQVTMMFWYRQQPGQSLTLIATANQGSEATYESGFVIDKFPISRPNLTFSTLTVSNMSPEDSSIYLCSVETGTMNTEAFFGQGTRLTVV.

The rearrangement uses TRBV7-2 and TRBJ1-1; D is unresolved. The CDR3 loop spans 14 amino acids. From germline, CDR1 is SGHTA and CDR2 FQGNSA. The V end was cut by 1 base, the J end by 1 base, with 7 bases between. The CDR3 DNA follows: TGTGCCAGCAGCTTAGGGCGGGGGAACACTGAAGCTTTCTTT. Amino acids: CASSLGRGNTEAFF.

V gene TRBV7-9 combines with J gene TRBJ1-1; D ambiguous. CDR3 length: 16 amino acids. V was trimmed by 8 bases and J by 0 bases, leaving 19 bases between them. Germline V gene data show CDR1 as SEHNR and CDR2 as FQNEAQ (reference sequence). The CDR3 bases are TGTGCCAGCCGTACCACATTTCAGGCCCTGAACACTGAAGCTTTCTTT. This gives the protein CASRTTFQALNTEAFF. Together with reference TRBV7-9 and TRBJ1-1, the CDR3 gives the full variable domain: DTGVSQNPRHKITKRGQNVTFRCDPISEHNRLYWYRQTLGQGPEFLTYFQNEAQLEKSRLLSDRFSAERPKGSFSTLEIQRTEQGDSAMYLCASRTTFQALNTEAFFGQGTRLTVV.

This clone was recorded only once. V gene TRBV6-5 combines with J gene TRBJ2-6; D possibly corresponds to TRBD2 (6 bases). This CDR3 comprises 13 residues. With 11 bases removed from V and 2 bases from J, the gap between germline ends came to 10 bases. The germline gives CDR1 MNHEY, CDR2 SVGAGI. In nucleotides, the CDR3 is TGTGCCGTCTCGGGGGCTGGGGCCAACGTCCTGACTTTC. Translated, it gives CAVSGAGANVLTF.

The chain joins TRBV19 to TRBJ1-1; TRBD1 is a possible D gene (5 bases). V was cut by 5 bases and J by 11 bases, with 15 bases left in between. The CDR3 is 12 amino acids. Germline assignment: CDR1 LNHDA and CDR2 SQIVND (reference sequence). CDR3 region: CASSLRTGGAFF. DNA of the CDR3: TGTGCCAGTAGTCTTAGGACCGGGGGTGCTTTCTTT.

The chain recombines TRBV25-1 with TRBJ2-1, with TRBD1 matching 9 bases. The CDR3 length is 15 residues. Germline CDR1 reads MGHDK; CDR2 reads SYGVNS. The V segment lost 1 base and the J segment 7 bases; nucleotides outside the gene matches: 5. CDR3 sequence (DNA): TGTGCCAGCAGTGAATGGGGGGGGACAGGGAATGAGCAGTTCTTC. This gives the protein CASSEWGGTGNEQFF. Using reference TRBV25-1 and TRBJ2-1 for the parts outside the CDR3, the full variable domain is EADIYQTPRYLVIGTGKKITLECSQTMGHDKMYWYQQDPGMELHLIHYSYGVNSTEKGDLSSESTVSRIRTEHFPLTLESARPSHTSQYLCASSEWGGTGNEQFFGPGTRLTVL.

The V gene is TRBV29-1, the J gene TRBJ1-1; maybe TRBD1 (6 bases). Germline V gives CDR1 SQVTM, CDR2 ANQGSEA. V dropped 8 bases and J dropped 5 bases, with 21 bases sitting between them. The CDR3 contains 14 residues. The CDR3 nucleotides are TGCAGCATTGGGGACGGCAGGGGTAGTACTGAAGCTTTCTTT. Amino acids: CSIGDGRGSTEAFF.

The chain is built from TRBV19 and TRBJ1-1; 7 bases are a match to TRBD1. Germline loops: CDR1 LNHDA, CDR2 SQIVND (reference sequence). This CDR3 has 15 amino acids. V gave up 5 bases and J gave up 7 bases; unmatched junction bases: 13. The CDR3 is CASSSADRELNEAFF. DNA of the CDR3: TGTGCCAGTAGTTCAGCCGACAGGGAACTTAATGAAGCTTTCTTT.

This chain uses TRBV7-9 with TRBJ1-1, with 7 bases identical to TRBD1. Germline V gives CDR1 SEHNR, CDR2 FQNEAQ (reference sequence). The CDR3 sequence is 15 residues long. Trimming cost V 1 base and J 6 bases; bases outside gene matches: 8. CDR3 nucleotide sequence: TGTGCCAGCAGCTTAGACTGGGGCAGGGGGGCTGAAGCTTTCTTT. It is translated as CASSLDWGRGAEAFF.

The DNA of the CDR3 is TGCGCCAGCAGCAAACAGGTGAACACTGAAGCTTTCTTT. It is translated as CASSKQVNTEAFF. The chain combines TRBV4-1 with TRBJ1-1; possible D gene TRBD1, 5 bases. The germline CDR1 and CDR2 sequences are MGHRA and YSYEKL. The CDR3 loop spans 13 amino acids. Trimming shortened V by 5 bases and J by 0 bases, and 7 bases separated the two germline ends.

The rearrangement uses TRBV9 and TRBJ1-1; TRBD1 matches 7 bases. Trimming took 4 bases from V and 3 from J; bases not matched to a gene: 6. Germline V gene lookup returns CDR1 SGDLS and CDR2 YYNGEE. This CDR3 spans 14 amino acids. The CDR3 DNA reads TGTGCCAGCAGCAGACAGGGTAGACACACTGAAGCTTTCTTT. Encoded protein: CASSRQGRHTEAFF.

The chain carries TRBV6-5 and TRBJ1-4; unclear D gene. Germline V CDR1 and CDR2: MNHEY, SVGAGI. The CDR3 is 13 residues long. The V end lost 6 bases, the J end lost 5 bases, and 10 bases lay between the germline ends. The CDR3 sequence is CASSLMRNEKLFF. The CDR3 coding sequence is TGTGCCAGCAGCCTCATGAGGAATGAAAAACTGTTTTTT.

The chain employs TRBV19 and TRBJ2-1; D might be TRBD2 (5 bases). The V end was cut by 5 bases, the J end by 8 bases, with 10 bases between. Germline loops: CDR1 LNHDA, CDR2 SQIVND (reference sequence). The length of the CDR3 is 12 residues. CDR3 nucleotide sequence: TGTGCCAGTAGTGGGAGAAGGGATGAGCAGTTCTTC. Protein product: CASSGRRDEQFF.

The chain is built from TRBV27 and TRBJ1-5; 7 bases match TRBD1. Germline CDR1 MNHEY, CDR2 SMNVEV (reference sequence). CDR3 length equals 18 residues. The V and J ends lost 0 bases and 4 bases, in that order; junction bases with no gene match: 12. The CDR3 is CASSLSTPRTGLNQPQHF. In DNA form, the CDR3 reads TGTGCCAGCAGTTTATCGACCCCCCGGACAGGTCTAAATCAGCCCCAGCATTTT.